This T cell receptor (beta chain) emerged from a study of shared clonotypes between healthy human individuals. Adult donors, all healthy and HIV-negative, had no recent acute infections or vaccinations. Genomic DNA belonging to each subset was distributed in equal measure over several immunoSEQ plates. Clones were read by immunoSEQ multiplex PCR, and TCRdb kept only the in-frame ones, dropping some. Of hundreds of thousands of clones in the sample, about 80% are singletons; the top ten hold 9.5% to 15%. Trimming shortened V by 8 bases and J by 4 bases, and 9 bases separated the two germline ends. CDR3 length: 13 residues. Germline CDR1 is MNHNY and CDR2 is SVGAGI (reference sequence).

This receptor was obtained from a middle-aged woman in good health. Some clones in this sample may be carry-over from other donors' samples. Sequencing was done on a sample of PBMCs. J is TRBJ2-6 and V is TRBV6-6; a possible D gene is TRBD2 (6 bases). DNA of the CDR3: TGTGCCAGCGGAGGGGACGGGGCCAACGTCCTGACTTTC. The encoded protein is CASGGDGANVLTF.